This TCR beta chain was captured by sequencing in a study of T cells after yellow fever vaccination (dated by TCRdb to the late 2010s). In the study overall: The SMART-Seq v4 Ultra Low Input RNA kit was used to prepare libraries from fractions with low cell numbers. Bulk TCR alpha and beta repertoires were sequenced longitudinally to track T-cell clones before and after primary and booster YFV17D yellow fever vaccination. Two healthy male donors, one aged 18 to 30 and one aged 30 to 40 years, were included in the cohort. Blood samples were taken at several timepoints before and after primary and secondary immunization, and bulk PBMC replicates and cell subsets were isolated.

The CDR3 runs 16 amino acids, cysteine and phenylalanine included. This entry keeps only the CDR3 DNA: 48 bases, framed from base 1. CDR1 and CDR2 (MGHRA, YSYEKL) derive from the germline V gene. At the junction V is shortened by 0 bases and J by 5 bases, with 13 bases in between. The label giving this sample's treatment or condition can be read as: live attenuated yellow fever vaccine strain. A standard Ficoll-Paque protocol was used to isolate PBMCs from peripheral blood. Dynabeads CD4 and CD8 positive selection kits were used to isolate the CD4 and CD8 T-cell fractions. RNA was extracted with TriZol from bulk PBMCs, CD4 and CD8 fractions, and dextramer-positive and dextramer-negative fractions. What the authors observed across the whole study: A small share of clonotypes occurred in both CD4 and CD8 compartments, likely arising from convergent recombination. After the booster, most of the clones that had expanded following primary vaccination were detected again (roughly 96% of CD4 and around 88% of CD8), which suggests that memory was broadly maintained. The secondary T-cell response was weaker than the primary response but faster, peaking on day 5 instead of day 15. The study included only a couple of donors, which limits how far the findings can be generalized. Because abundant contaminating clonotypes from the bulk population could be contained in FACS-sorted repertoires, computational filtering was required.

TCR cDNA was synthesized by 5'RACE template switching, through which a universal primer site and unique molecular identifiers were introduced. Priming of cDNA synthesis was performed from both the TCR alpha and TCR beta constant segments. Library amplification involved two PCR steps, and the second step added sample barcodes and sequencing adapters. Sequencing of the libraries was done on either Illumina HiSeq 2500 (2x100 bp) or NovaSeq (2x150 bp). Turning to the authors' computational methods: Reads were demultiplexed and collapsed into UMI consensus sequences with MIGEC, and V(D)J alignment was performed with MiXCR. Vaccine-responding clonotypes were identified with edgeR using replicate PBMC samples, with FDR below 0.01 and a log2 fold change above 5 up to day 15 being required. Bulk clonotypes were assigned CD4 or CD8 identity according to which sequenced CD4 or CD8 repertoire held them at higher abundance. TCRdb trimmed public reads at Q25 via fastp, called clones via MiXCR and kept in-frame beta chains. Identical CDR3 protein sequences are pooled into one entry, listed with their most common genes and DNA. TCRdb, not the authors, supplied the V and J calls. In all, the sample holds tens of thousands of distinct CDR3 sequences, and more than 5.5% of those were seen once. 35% of the sample rests with the top ten.

This clonotype appeared many times. What this receptor recognizes is not known. Base qualities are not recorded, but no much larger clone differs from it by a single base. The rearranged chain carries TRBV4-1 and TRBJ2-2; possibly the D gene is TRBD2, per 7 matching bases. This receptor was identified in a man aged 18 to 29 who received the YFV17D yellow fever vaccine. The sequencing used CD8+ T cells sorted from PBMCs, collected around 5 days after the first yellow fever vaccination. The CDR3 reads CASSQEGGGFTGELFF. The sequence in DNA is TGCGCCAGCAGCCAAGAAGGGGGGGGCTTTACCGGGGAGCTGTTTTTT.